The 18 T cell receptor beta chains given below trace back to one sample, sequenced in a study of blood T cell repertoires in COVID-19. Some clones are missing from TCRdb's copy, which holds only in-frame ones; the method was immunoSEQ multiplex PCR. The sample contains under 250,000 clones, 86% of which appear only once. The sample comprised peripheral blood. The receptor set was obtained from an elderly man with acute or convalescent COVID-19.

This chain connects TRBV2 to TRBJ2-6; D might be TRBD2 (5 bases). V shed 8 bases and J shed 1 base, with 15 bases lying between them. Per the germline V gene, CDR1 is SNHLY and CDR2 is FYNNEI. CDR3 length: 16 residues. CDR3 nucleotide sequence: TGTGCCAGCTCCCCGGGAAGGGTTTCTGGGGCCAACGTCCTGACTTTC. This gives the protein CASSPGRVSGANVLTF.

This chain joins TRBV6-5 and TRBJ1-1, with D possibly matching TRBD1 (5 bases). Trimming cost V 7 bases and J 1 base, with 16 bases left between them. This CDR3 spans 15 amino acids. In germline, CDR1 is MNHEY, CDR2 SVGAGI. DNA for the CDR3: TGTGCCAGCACCCTCCCGTTGGGGGGGAACACTGAAGCTTTCTTT. Amino acids: CASTLPLGGNTEAFF.

The J gene is TRBJ1-2, the V gene TRBV10-3; 9 bases agree with TRBD1. The germline V gene has CDR1 ENHRY and CDR2 SYGVKD. Unmatched junction bases numbered 7, after V lost 6 bases and J lost 5 bases. The CDR3 covers 14 residues. Here the CDR3 reads CAIRPDRGRYGYTF. CDR3 sequence (DNA): TGTGCCATCAGACCGGACAGGGGAAGGTATGGCTACACCTTC.

This rearrangement joins TRBV2 to TRBJ2-4, with a tentative D call TRBD2 (7 bases). The V end lost 10 bases, the J end lost 9 bases, and 16 bases lay between the germline ends. The CDR3 extends over 12 amino acids. The germline gives CDR1 SNHLY, CDR2 FYNNEI. The CDR3: CATTSEGGIQYF. The CDR3 nucleotides read TGTGCCACCACTAGCGAGGGGGGCATTCAGTACTTC.

The genes are TRBV15 and TRBJ1-1, with a tentative D call TRBD1 (5 bases). The germline V gene encodes CDR1 LNHNV and CDR2 YYDKDF (reference sequence). The CDR3 has 15 residues. V lost 4 bases to trimming and J lost 0 bases, with 12 bases between them. CDR3 sequence: CATSNNRRVNTEAFF. Here the CDR3 DNA reads TGTGCCACCAGCAACAACAGGCGAGTGAACACTGAAGCTTTCTTT.

The V call is TRBV5-5, the J call TRBJ1-4; 7 bases map to TRBD1. J lost 8 bases, V lost 0 bases, and 7 bases had no gene match. CDR1 and CDR2 from the germline V gene are SGHKS and YYEKEE (reference sequence). The CDR3 extends over 15 amino acids. CDR3 sequence (DNA): TGTGCCAGCAGCTTGGACCCGACAGGGTACGAAAAACTGTTTTTT. Protein: CASSLDPTGYEKLFF.

This rearrangement joins TRBV5-1 to TRBJ2-2; D uncertain. The germline V gene has CDR1 SGHRS and CDR2 YFSETQ. The CDR3 has 13 residues. V was pared by 0 bases and J by 6 bases, with 6 bases between. Written as DNA, the CDR3 is TGCGCCAGCAGCTTGGACGGGTCCGGGGAGCTGTTTTTT. This encodes CASSLDGSGELFF.

This clone was found once. The V call is TRBV5-6, the J call TRBJ2-1, with a weak D call TRBD1 (5 bases). Trimming left V 0 bases short and J 7 bases short, with 20 bases between. Germline V gene sequence: CDR1 SGHDT, CDR2 YYEEEE. The CDR3 spans 17 residues. The CDR3 bases are TGTGCCAGCAGCTTGGTTTTGTCTGACAGCCATTATAATGAGCAGTTCTTC. This gives the protein CASSLVLSDSHYNEQFF.

This clone showed up just once. The chain is built from TRBV5-1 and TRBJ1-3; no clear D. The germline CDR1 and CDR2 sequences are SGHRS and YFSETQ. Trimming removed 1 base at V and 8 bases at J, with 13 bases between. The CDR3 covers 14 residues. The CDR3 loop is CASSLYTSGDTIYF. CDR3 in DNA: TGCGCCAGCAGCTTGTACACCTCCGGGGACACCATATATTTT.

The chain couples TRBV2 to TRBJ2-5; tentatively, D is TRBD1 (6 bases). Per germline, CDR1 SNHLY and CDR2 FYNNEI. Trimming stripped 8 bases from V and 5 bases from J, with 15 bases between. There are 13 residues in the CDR3. CDR3 protein: CASGRDTRETQYF. In DNA, the CDR3 is TGTGCCAGCGGTCGGGACACGAGGGAGACCCAGTACTTC.

The rearrangement uses TRBV29-1 and TRBJ1-2, with D tentatively TRBD1 (6 bases). V lost 5 bases to trimming and J lost 8 bases, with 15 bases between them. Germline lookup yields CDR1 SQVTM and CDR2 ANQGSEA. CDR3 length: 12 residues. In nucleotides, the CDR3 is TGCAGCGTTCCAAGGGGGAAGATGGGCTACACCTTC. This codes for CSVPRGKMGYTF.

This clone showed up just once. The chain links TRBV4-3 to TRBJ1-2, with D perhaps TRBD1 (6 bases). Germline CDR1 LGHNA, CDR2 YSLEER. Trimming removed 0 bases at V and 5 bases at J, with 13 bases between. The CDR3 loop spans 15 amino acids. The CDR3 region has the DNA TGCGCCAGCAGCCAAGAGGCAGGGGATGTATATGGCTACACCTTC. This gives the protein CASSQEAGDVYGYTF.

Only one count was recorded for this clone. The rearrangement joins TRBV4-2 to TRBJ1-6; tentative D call: TRBD1 (5 bases). This CDR3 has 15 amino acids. V was pared by 6 bases and J by 7 bases, with 16 bases between. Germline V gene data show CDR1 as LGHNA and CDR2 as YNFKEQ. The CDR3 here is CASRWTGDSNSPLHF. The CDR3 region has the DNA TGTGCCAGCAGATGGACGGGGGATTCAAATTCACCCCTCCACTTT.

The chain recombines TRBV12-3 or TRBV12-4 with TRBJ2-5, with D tentatively TRBD2 (6 bases). V dropped 3 bases and J dropped 5 bases, with 10 bases sitting between them. The CDR3 has 13 amino acids. The CDR3: CASSFEGRETQYF. The CDR3 DNA reads TGTGCCAGCAGTTTCGAGGGGAGGGAGACCCAGTACTTC.

This CDR3 is CASTNTGGTDTQYF. The CDR3 bases are TGTGCCAGCACCAATACGGGAGGTACAGATACGCAGTATTTT. The gene calls are TRBV25-1 and TRBJ2-3, with TRBD2 identical over 7 bases. Germline V gives CDR1 MGHDK, CDR2 SYGVNS. V shed 7 bases, J shed 3 bases, and the junction held 7 bases outside the gene matches. The CDR3 consists of 14 residues.

This clone was counted once. The genes are TRBV4-3 and TRBJ2-1; D unresolved. Looked up from germline, CDR1 is LGHNA and CDR2 is YSLEER. The CDR3 is made up of 13 amino acids. Trimming shortened V by 0 bases and J by 10 bases, and 10 bases separated the two germline ends. The CDR3 DNA is TGCGCCAGCAGCCAAGAGCGGAGTCGGGAGCAGTTCTTC. Translating gives CASSQERSREQFF.

Comments on this clone: This specimen includes other DNA sequences encoding the same CDR3. The rearrangement links TRBV4-1 to TRBJ1-2; no clear D. CDR1 and CDR2 (germline): MGHRA, YSYEKL. The CDR3 covers 15 residues. V lost 0 bases and J lost 4, with 12 bases in between. CDR3 nucleotide sequence: TGCGCCAGCAGCCAAGAATCAGGCCGCGTCTATGGCTACACCTTC. This encodes CASSQESGRVYGYTF.

This chain uses TRBV23-1 with TRBJ1-6; 8 bases line up with TRBD1. TRBV23-1 is an ORF, and what it does is uncertain. With V trimmed by 7 bases and J by 8 bases, 10 bases remained unmatched. The CDR3 consists of 15 residues. The CDR3: CASNPTGVPYSPLHF. DNA of the CDR3: TGCGCCAGCAACCCGACAGGGGTCCCCTATTCACCCCTCCACTTT.